The TCR beta chain described here comes from a study of CD8 T cells in Susac syndrome. The ends were cut back, 6 bases at V and 8 bases at J, with 19 bases in the middle. The CDR3 totals 14 residues. Sequencing of TCR beta was carried out in blood CD8+ and CD4+ T cells. Controls comprised healthy donors matched for age and sex. TEMRA cells were FACS-enriched, while CD8+ and CD4+ T cells were negatively isolated. RNA was extracted with the RNeasy kit, and a quantity of roughly 0.5 to 1 ug was reverse transcribed using random hexamers. Across 54 Vbeta and 13 Jbeta, immunoSEQ multiplex PCR amplified TCR beta CDR3. TCRdb redid the calling of the immunoSEQ multiplex PCR reads with MiXCR, one entry per CDR3 protein. The repertoire holds around 200,000 distinct CDR3 sequences, with about 95% as singletons.

The chain is built from TRBV12-3 or TRBV12-4 and TRBJ1-2, with D tentatively TRBD1 (5 bases). The specimen was CD4+ T cells from PBMCs. This clonotype originated in a human donor in good health. CDR3 coding DNA: TGTGCCAGCAGCCCCCCGGTCCCATCAGGGGGCTACACCTTC. Its translation: CASSPPVPSGGYTF.